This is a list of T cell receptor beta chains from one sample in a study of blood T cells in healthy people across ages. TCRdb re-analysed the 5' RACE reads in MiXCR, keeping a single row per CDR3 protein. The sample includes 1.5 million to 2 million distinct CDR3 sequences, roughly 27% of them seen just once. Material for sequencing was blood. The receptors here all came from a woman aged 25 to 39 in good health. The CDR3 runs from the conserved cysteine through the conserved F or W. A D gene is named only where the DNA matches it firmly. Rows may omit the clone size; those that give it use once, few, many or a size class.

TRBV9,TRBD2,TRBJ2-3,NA,TGTGCCAGCAGCGTAGAATTCTCCGCGGGGGTAACTACAGAAGATACGCAGTATTTT,CASSVEFSAGVTTEDTQYF
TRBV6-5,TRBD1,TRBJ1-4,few,TGTGCCAGCAGAGCAGGGGGTTGGGTTTATGAAAAACTGTTTTTT,CASRAGGWVYEKLFF
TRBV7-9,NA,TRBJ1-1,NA,TGTGCCACCGATCCCCTGGTCATGAACACTGAAGCTTTCTTT,CATDPLVMNTEAFF
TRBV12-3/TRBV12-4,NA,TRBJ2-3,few,TGTGCCAGCAGAGGGGGATGGGGAAAGGATACGCAGTATTTT,CASRGGWGKDTQYF
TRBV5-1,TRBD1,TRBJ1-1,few,TGCGCCAGCAGCCCGGGACAGGGGGCAGGAGAAGCTTTCTTT,CASSPGQGAGEAFF
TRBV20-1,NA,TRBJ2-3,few,TGCAGTGCCCCAGCGGGCATTAGCACAGATACGCAGTATTTT,CSAPAGISTDTQYF
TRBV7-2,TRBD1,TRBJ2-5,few,TGTGCCAGCAGCCCGACAGGGTCTTTTTACGGGCAGTACTTC,CASSPTGSFYGQYF
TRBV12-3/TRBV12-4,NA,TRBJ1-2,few,TGTGCCAGCAACATGGGGGACGTCGGTCGCTACACCTTC,CASNMGDVGRYTF
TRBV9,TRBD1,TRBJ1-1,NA,TGTGCCAGCAGCGACAAAGGAGGACAGGGGCGAACTGAAGCTTTCTTT,CASSDKGGQGRTEAFF
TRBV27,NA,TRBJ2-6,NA,TGTGCCGGCAGTGTCGGGGTCGGGGCCAACGTCCTGACTTTC,CAGSVGVGANVLTF
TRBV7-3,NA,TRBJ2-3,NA,TGTGCCAGCAGCTTAGGGCCCCCGGGGGATACGCAGTATTTT,CASSLGPPGDTQYF
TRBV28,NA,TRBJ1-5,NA,TGTGCCAGCAGTTTGTTGGAAGTCCCTCAGCCCCAGCATTTT,CASSLLEVPQPQHF
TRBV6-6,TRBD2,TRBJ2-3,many,TGTGCCAGCAGCGGGGGGTATGTGGATACGCAGTATTTT,CASSGGYVDTQYF
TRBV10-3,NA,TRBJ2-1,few,TGTGCCATCAGTGAGTCTCCCGGGTCTCAGTTCTTC,CAISESPGSQFF
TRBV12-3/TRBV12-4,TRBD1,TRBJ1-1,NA,TGTGCCAGCAAGGGGGCGGGGCCGGAAGCTTTCTTT,CASKGAGPEAFF
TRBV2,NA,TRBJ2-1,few,TGTGCCAGCAGTGAAGAGGGGGGGGGCCTAGATGAGCAGTTCTTC,CASSEEGGGLDEQFF
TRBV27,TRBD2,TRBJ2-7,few,TGTGCCAGCGGGAGGTCTCCGGAACTAGCGGGACACGAGCAGTACTTC,CASGRSPELAGHEQYF
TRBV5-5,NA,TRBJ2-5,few,TGTGCCAGCAGCTTGGCTCCGGGCTCGACTCAAGAGACCCAGTACTTC,CASSLAPGSTQETQYF
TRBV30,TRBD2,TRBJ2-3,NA,TGTGCCTGGAGTGAGCGGGGGTGGACAGATACGCAGTATTTT,CAWSERGWTDTQYF
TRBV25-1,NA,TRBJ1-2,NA,TGTGCCAGCAGTGAACCTGCTGCGGCTTTGAGTGGCTACACCTTC,CASSEPAAALSGYTF